This T cell receptor (beta chain) was recorded in a study of T cell responses to AZD1222 COVID-19 vaccine. Sequencing used immunoSEQ multiplex PCR; TCRdb keeps in-frame clones, though not all of them. The table includes about 96,000 clones, approximately 87% detected once. The CDR3 consists of 16 residues. CDR1 and CDR2 (germline): SGDLS, YYNGEE. V was clipped by 0 bases and J by 3 bases, with 14 bases between them. The clonotype comes from an adult in good health. The sequences come from peripheral blood, collected on day 0 of AZD1222 vaccination. V is TRBV9 and J is TRBJ2-3, with D perhaps TRBD2 (6 bases). The CDR3 region has the DNA TGTGCCAGCAGCGTAGCGGGTGCAGGGAGGACAGATACGCAGTATTTT. Translation: CASSVAGAGRTDTQYF.